These T cell receptor beta chains were read from a single sample in a study of T cell changes during pregnancy in multiple sclerosis. Profiling relied on immunoSEQ multiplex PCR, and the TCRdb table lists in-frame clones only, not all of them. The repertoire holds just under 80,000 clones, roughly 95% seen once, with about 0.8% in the top ten. Material: peripheral blood, obtained in the second trimester of pregnancy. Receptor source: a female donor in good health, enrolled as a control in a pregnancy study. Each CDR3 is given with its conserved first and last residue. The D gene is left open where the match is weak. Size is stated for part of the rows, as once, few or many counts, or as a class when the clone is expanded.

clone_size j_call d_call v_call cdr3_aa cdr3_nt
. TRBJ1-6 TRBD1 TRBV14 CASSQFRGYDSPLHF TGTGCCAGCAGCCAATTCAGGGGGTACGATTCACCCCTCCACTTT
once TRBJ2-1 TRBD2 TRBV10-3 CAISESLAGGNEQFF TGTGCCATCAGTGAGTCCCTAGCGGGGGGCAATGAGCAGTTCTTC
. TRBJ2-3 TRBD2 TRBV6-4 CASSPGTSDTDTQYF TGTGCCAGCAGTCCCGGGACTAGTGACACAGATACGCAGTATTTT
. TRBJ1-1 . TRBV9 CASSVAGQGMNTEAFF TGTGCCAGCAGCGTAGCGGGCCAGGGCATGAACACTGAAGCTTTCTTT
. TRBJ1-5 . TRBV5-8 CASSFRNNQPQHF TGTGCCAGCAGTTTCAGGAACAATCAGCCCCAGCATTTT
. TRBJ1-2 TRBD1 TRBV7-9 CASSRGTATLDYGYTF TGTGCCAGCAGCCGCGGGACAGCGACTCTTGACTATGGCTACACCTTC
few TRBJ2-3 TRBD2 TRBV4-1 CASSPTDKRGWLFTDTQYF TGCGCCAGCAGCCCGACGGACAAGCGGGGGTGGCTATTCACAGATACGCAGTATTTT
. TRBJ2-7 TRBD1 TRBV27 CASALGQGNGEQYF TGTGCCAGCGCCTTGGGACAGGGGAATGGAGAGCAGTACTTC
. TRBJ1-2 . TRBV28 CASSFPEAPHGYTF TGTGCCAGCAGTTTCCCCGAAGCGCCCCATGGCTACACCTTC
. TRBJ1-1 TRBD1 TRBV27 CASRSGQGESEAFF TGTGCCAGCAGGTCGGGACAGGGGGAATCTGAAGCTTTCTTT
. TRBJ1-1 TRBD1 TRBV7-2 CASSTSSSGGASGTEAFF TGTGCCAGCAGTACGAGCTCCTCAGGGGGCGCGTCTGGCACTGAAGCTTTCTTT
. TRBJ1-4 . TRBV27 CASSSPPGTINEKLFF TGTGCCAGCAGTAGCCCCCCCGGGACTATTAATGAAAAACTGTTTTTT
. TRBJ1-5 TRBD1 TRBV30 CAWSGAGGSQPQHF TGTGCCTGGAGTGGTGCAGGGGGCTCTCAGCCCCAGCATTTT
. TRBJ1-2 TRBD1 TRBV6-1 CASSGTGDRVWKNYGYTF TGTGCCAGCAGTGGAACGGGGGACAGGGTATGGAAGAACTATGGCTACACCTTC
. TRBJ2-7 . TRBV5-4 CASSLGQGQTYEQYF TGTGCCAGCAGCTTGGGGCAGGGTCAGACCTACGAGCAGTACTTC
. TRBJ1-1 . TRBV7-2 CASSSELGALTEAFF TGTGCCAGCTCCTCCGAGTTGGGGGCGCTGACTGAAGCTTTCTTT
. TRBJ1-1 TRBD1 TRBV19 CASSADRRNTEAFF TGTGCCAGTAGTGCGGACAGGAGAAACACTGAAGCTTTCTTT
. TRBJ2-2 . TRBV9 CASSPSPGTGELFF TGTGCCAGCAGCCCAAGTCCGGGCACCGGGGAGCTGTTTTTT
. TRBJ2-5 TRBD2 TRBV7-2 CASSLEASGGAGTQYF TGTGCCAGCAGCTTAGAAGCTAGCGGGGGGGCCGGGACCCAGTACTTC
. TRBJ1-1 . TRBV7-9 CASSLARVNTEAFF TGTGCCAGCAGCTTAGCGCGTGTAAACACTGAAGCTTTCTTT
once TRBJ2-7 . TRBV4-1 CASSVRERGEQYF TGCGCCAGCAGCGTCCGGGAGAGAGGCGAGCAGTACTTC
. TRBJ1-2 TRBD1 TRBV4-1 CASSQDATGGGSYTF TGCGCCAGCAGCCAGGATGCAACAGGGGGCGGAAGCTACACCTTC
few TRBJ1-6 TRBD1 TRBV18 CASSLEYGTAYNSPLHF TGTGCCAGCTCACTTGAATACGGGACAGCTTATAATTCACCCCTCCACTTT
. TRBJ1-2 . TRBV2 CASSPTGSAVYGYTF TGTGCCAGCAGTCCAACAGGGTCCGCGGTCTATGGCTACACCTTC
once TRBJ1-6 . TRBV14 CASSQVQGGLDSPLHF TGTGCCAGCAGCCAAGTCCAGGGAGGATTGGATTCACCCCTCCACTTT
. TRBJ2-3 . TRBV5-1 CASSLASFTDTQYF TGCGCCAGCAGCTTGGCCTCTTTCACAGATACGCAGTATTTT
. TRBJ1-6 . TRBV14 CASSQDWGPGTNSPLHF TGTGCCAGCAGCCAAGATTGGGGGCCCGGGACAAATTCACCCCTCCACTTT